The present TCR beta chain was sequenced within a study of blood T cell repertoires in COVID-19. Study as a whole: Acute and convalescent COVID-19 specimens originated in the United States, Italy and Spain. T cells, B-cell-depleted T cells, or PBMCs supplied cDNA or gDNA.

In the authors' methods: For nucleated cells, counts were estimated from reference gene primer amplification. This table comes from immunoSEQ multiplex PCR, and its TCRdb copy is limited to in-frame clones, with some not included. D and trimming were read from the DNA, whereas the V and J calls and clone size are those reported in that table. The sample yields just under 350,000 clones, about 90% seen once. The clonotype was recovered from a woman aged 18-29 years who had recovered from COVID-19. The sequenced material came from peripheral blood.

DNA of the CDR3: TGTGCCAGCAGCAAAAGGGCTAGAAGCGGCTCCTACAATGAGCAGTTCTTC. Amino acid sequence: CASSKRARSGSYNEQFF. The V and J genes are TRBV7-6 and TRBJ2-1; D perhaps matches TRBD2 (5 bases). Between the trimmed V and J ends, which lost 5 bases and 0 bases, there was a span of 17 bases. The CDR3 loop spans 17 amino acids. CDR1 and CDR2 from the germline V gene are SGHVS and FNYEAQ.